This T cell receptor (beta chain) was documented in a study of blood T cells in healthy people across ages. The wider study: When template switching was applied, about one barcoded beta molecule was captured per two T cells.

Germline values: CDR1 KGHSH, CDR2 LQKENI. This CDR3 contains 16 residues. Trimming removed 1 base from V and 4 bases from J, with 13 bases in between. For this clonotype: As yet, its antigen is unknown.

Study-level points and caveats: Those diversity estimates obtained from one million T cells were thought to be underestimates.

Alongside a J-beta primer mix, a sample-barcoded 5' primer served in a second PCR lasting about 7 to 11 cycles. TCRdb used MiXCR to reprocess the 5' RACE reads, holding one entry per CDR3 protein. The repertoire holds more than 700,000 distinct CDR3 sequences, approximately 55% seen once, with roughly 40% in the top ten. No fewer than 5.5 micrograms of total RNA were isolated from every sample. This clonotype originated in an elderly man in good health. Sequencing used blood. This chain uses TRBV18 with TRBJ2-2, with D perhaps matching TRBD2 (5 bases). The CDR3 nucleotides read TGTGCCAGCTCACCACAACCGATTGGGAGCACCGGGGAGCTGTTTTTT. Its translation is CASSPQPIGSTGELFF.